This TCR beta chain was captured by sequencing in a study of blood T cell repertoires in COVID-19. On the study more broadly: The study drew acute and convalescent COVID-19 samples from the United States, Italy and Spain.

Original data processing: Quantification of nucleated cells was approximated via reference gene primer amplification. Only in-frame clones appear in the TCRdb table, and some are missing; sequencing was by immunoSEQ multiplex PCR. V and J calls and clone size follow that table, whereas D and trimming were derived from the DNA. The sample has hundreds of thousands of clones; approximately 92% are singletons. V gave up 3 bases and J gave up 4 bases, with 3 bases separating them. The CDR3 spans 12 residues. Per germline, CDR1 MNHNS and CDR2 SASEGT. Cohort placement rested on clinical history that participants reported themselves. Among Cohort 3 donors, those recovered had two negative PCRs, clearance, or symptom resolution.

This chain links TRBV6-1 with TRBJ1-4; D gene uncertain. The receptor's source is a woman younger than 35 who had recovered from COVID-19. The sample comprised PBMCs or T cells enriched from blood (not recorded which). CDR3 sequence: CASSDYNEKLFF. For the CDR3, the DNA is TGTGCCAGCAGTGATTATAATGAAAAACTGTTTTTT.